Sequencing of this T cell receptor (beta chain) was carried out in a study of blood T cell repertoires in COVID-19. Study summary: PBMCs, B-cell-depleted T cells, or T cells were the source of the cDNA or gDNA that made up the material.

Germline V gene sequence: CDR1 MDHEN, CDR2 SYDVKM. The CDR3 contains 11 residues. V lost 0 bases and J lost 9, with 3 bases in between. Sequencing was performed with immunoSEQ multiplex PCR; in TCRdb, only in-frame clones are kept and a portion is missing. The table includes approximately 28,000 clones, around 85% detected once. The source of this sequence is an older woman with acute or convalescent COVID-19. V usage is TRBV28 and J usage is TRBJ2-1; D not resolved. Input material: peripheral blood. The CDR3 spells CASSLWSEQFF. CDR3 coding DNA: TGTGCCAGCAGTTTATGGAGTGAGCAGTTCTTC. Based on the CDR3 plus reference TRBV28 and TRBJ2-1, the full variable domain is DVKVTQSSRYLVKRTGEKVFLECVQDMDHENMFWYRQDPGLGLRLIYFSYDVKMKEKGDIPEGYSVSREKKERFSLILESASTNQTSMYLCASSLWSEQFFGPGTRLTVL.